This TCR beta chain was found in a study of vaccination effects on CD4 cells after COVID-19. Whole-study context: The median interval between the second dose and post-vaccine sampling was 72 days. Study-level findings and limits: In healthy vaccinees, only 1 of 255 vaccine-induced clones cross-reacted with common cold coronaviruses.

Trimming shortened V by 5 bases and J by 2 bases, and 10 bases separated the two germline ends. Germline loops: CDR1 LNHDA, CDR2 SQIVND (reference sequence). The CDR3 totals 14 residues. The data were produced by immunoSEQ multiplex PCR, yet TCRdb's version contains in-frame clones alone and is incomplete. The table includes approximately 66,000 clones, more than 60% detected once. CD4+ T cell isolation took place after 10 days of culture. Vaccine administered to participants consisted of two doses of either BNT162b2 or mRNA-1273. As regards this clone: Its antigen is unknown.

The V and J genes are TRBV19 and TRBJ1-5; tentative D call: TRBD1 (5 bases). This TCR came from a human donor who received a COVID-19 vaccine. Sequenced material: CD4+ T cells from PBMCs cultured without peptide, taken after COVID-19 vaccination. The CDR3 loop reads CASSLQEGNQPQHF. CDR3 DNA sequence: TGTGCCAGTAGTCTACAGGAGGGCAATCAGCCCCAGCATTTT.